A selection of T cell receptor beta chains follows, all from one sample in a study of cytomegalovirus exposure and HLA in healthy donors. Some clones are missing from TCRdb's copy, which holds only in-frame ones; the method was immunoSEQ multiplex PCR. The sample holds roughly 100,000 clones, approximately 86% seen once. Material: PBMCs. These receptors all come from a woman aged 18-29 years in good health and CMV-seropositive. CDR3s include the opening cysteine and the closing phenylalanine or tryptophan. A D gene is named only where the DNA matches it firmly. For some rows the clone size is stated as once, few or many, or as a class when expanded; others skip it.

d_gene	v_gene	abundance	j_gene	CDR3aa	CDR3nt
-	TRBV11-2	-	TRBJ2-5	CASSLSDSGMSLTQYF	TGTGCCAGCAGCTTATCGGACAGCGGGATGAGTCTGACCCAGTACTTC
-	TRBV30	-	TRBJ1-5	CAWTPISQGQPQHF	TGTGCCTGGACCCCGATTTCTCAGGGGCAGCCCCAGCATTTT
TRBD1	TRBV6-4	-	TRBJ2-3	CASSDYRGATQYF	TGTGCCAGCAGTGACTACAGGGGGGCTACGCAGTATTTT
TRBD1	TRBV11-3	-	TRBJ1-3	CASSSRQGSSGNTIYF	TGTGCCAGCAGCTCAAGACAGGGGAGCTCCGGAAACACCATATATTTT
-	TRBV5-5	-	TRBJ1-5	CASSLGSGNQPQHF	TGTGCCAGCAGCTTGGGTAGTGGCAATCAGCCCCAGCATTTT
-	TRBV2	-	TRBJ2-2	CASRVGSTGELFF	TGTGCCAGCAGAGTGGGGAGTACCGGGGAGCTGTTTTTT
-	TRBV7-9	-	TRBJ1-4	CASSPGRKFGKLFF	TGTGCCAGCAGCCCCGGGAGGAAATTCGGTAAACTGTTTTTT
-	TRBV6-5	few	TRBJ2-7	CASGRPGTYEQYF	TGTGCCAGCGGCCGTCCAGGGACCTACGAGCAGTACTTC
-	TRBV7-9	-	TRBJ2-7	CASSLGAYEQYF	TGTGCCAGCAGCTTAGGGGCGTACGAGCAGTACTTC
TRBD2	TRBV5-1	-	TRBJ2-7	CASSWGMTSGRGSYEQYF	TGCGCCAGCAGCTGGGGGATGACTAGCGGGAGAGGGTCCTACGAGCAGTACTTC
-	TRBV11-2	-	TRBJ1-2	CASSLAGNYGYTF	TGTGCCAGCAGCTTAGCCGGTAACTATGGCTACACCTTC
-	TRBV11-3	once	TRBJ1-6	CASSPGTGNSPLHF	TGTGCCAGCAGCCCAGGCACGGGAAATTCACCCCTCCACTTT
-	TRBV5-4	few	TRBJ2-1	CASSLRGSNEQFF	TGTGCCAGCAGCTTGCGCGGTTCCAATGAGCAGTTCTTC
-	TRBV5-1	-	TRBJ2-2	CASRVHNAGELFF	TGCGCCAGCAGGGTACATAACGCCGGGGAGCTGTTTTTT
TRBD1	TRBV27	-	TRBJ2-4	CASSGDRGRYIQYF	TGTGCCAGCAGTGGGGACAGGGGTAGATACATTCAGTACTTC
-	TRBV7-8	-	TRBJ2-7	CASSFMVIGSSYEQYF	TGTGCCAGCAGCTTTATGGTCATCGGGAGCTCCTACGAGCAGTACTTC
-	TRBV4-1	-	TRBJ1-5	CASSQVQGSNQPQHF	TGCGCCAGCAGCCAAGTACAGGGTTCCAATCAGCCCCAGCATTTT
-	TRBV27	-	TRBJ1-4	CASRFRGTGATNEKLFF	TGTGCCAGCAGATTTAGGGGCACAGGTGCAACTAATGAAAAACTGTTTTTT
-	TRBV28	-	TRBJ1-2	CASTPGANYGYTF	TGTGCCAGCACCCCGGGGGCTAACTATGGCTACACCTTC
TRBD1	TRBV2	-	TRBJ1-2	CASRTGSGGYTF	TGTGCCAGCAGGACAGGGAGTGGCGGCTACACCTTC
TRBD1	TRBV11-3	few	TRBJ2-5	CASTLTGEETQYF	TGTGCCAGCACCTTGACAGGGGAAGAGACCCAGTACTTC
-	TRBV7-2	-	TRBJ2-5	CASTSGRDQETQYF	TGTGCCAGCACCTCCGGGCGGGACCAAGAGACCCAGTACTTC
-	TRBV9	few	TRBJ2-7	CASSVTGGSYEQYF	TGTGCCAGCAGCGTTACCGGAGGCTCCTACGAGCAGTACTTC
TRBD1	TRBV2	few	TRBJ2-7	CASSRTGVLAYEQYF	TGTGCCAGCAGCCGGACAGGGGTCCTAGCCTACGAGCAGTACTTC
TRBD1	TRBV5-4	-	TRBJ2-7	CASSHPGTAYEQYF	TGTGCCAGCAGCCACCCCGGGACAGCTTACGAGCAGTACTTC
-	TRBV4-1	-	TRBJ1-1	CASSLAVNTEAFF	TGCGCCAGCAGCCTCGCGGTGAACACTGAAGCTTTCTTT
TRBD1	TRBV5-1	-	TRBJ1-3	CASSWGPGQGGRNTIYF	TGCGCCAGCAGCTGGGGACCCGGACAGGGAGGGAGAAACACCATATATTTT
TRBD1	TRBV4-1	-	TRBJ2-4	CASSLPGQAKNIQYF	TGCGCCAGCAGCCTCCCGGGACAGGCCAAAAACATTCAGTACTTC
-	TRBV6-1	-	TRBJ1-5	CASSVAAPNQPQHF	TGTGCCAGCAGTGTAGCGGCACCCAATCAGCCCCAGCATTTT
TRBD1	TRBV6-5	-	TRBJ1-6	CASRPGTVNSPLHF	TGTGCCAGCAGACCCGGGACAGTTAATTCACCCCTCCACTTT
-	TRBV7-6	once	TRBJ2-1	CASSPPDRRNEQFF	TGTGCCAGCAGCCCACCAGACAGGCGCAATGAGCAGTTCTTC
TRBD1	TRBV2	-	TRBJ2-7	CASSGDRASYEQYF	TGTGCCAGCAGCGGCGACAGGGCGAGCTACGAGCAGTACTTC